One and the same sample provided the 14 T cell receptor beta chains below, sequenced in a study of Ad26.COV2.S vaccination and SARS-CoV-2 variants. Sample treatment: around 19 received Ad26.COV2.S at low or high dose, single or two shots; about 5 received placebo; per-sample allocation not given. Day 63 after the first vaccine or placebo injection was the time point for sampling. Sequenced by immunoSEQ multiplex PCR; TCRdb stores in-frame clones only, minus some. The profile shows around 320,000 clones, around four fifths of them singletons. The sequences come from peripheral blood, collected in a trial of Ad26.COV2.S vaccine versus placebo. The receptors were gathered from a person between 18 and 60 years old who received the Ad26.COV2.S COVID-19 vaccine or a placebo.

CDR3 nucleotides: TGCGCCAGCAGCCCCCCTGCGGGGGGAAACAATGAGCAGTTCTTC. Its protein product is CASSPPAGGNNEQFF. The V and J genes are TRBV4-1 and TRBJ2-1; 8 bases map to TRBD2. Germline V gene data show CDR1 as MGHRA and CDR2 as YSYEKL. With 4 bases clipped from V and 5 bases from J, the junction kept 7 bases outside the gene matches. The length of the CDR3 is 15 residues.

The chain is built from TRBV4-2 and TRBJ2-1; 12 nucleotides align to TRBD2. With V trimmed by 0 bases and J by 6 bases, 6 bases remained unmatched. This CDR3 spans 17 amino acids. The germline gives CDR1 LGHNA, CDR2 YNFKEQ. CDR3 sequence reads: CASSQDGLLAGGNEQFF. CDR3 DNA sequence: TGTGCCAGCAGCCAAGATGGATTACTAGCGGGGGGCAATGAGCAGTTCTTC.

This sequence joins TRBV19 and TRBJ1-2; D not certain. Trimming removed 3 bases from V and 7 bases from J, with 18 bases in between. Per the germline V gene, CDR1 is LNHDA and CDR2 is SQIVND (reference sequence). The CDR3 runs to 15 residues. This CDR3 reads CASSILPEGSSGYTF. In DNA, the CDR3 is TGTGCCAGTAGTATTCTTCCAGAGGGCTCGTCTGGCTACACCTTC.

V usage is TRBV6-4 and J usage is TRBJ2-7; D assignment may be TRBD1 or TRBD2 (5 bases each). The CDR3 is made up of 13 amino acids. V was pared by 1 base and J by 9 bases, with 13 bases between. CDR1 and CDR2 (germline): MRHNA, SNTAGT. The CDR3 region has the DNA TGTGCCAGCAGTGACTTTCAGGGAGAAGCGCAGTACTTC. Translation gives CASSDFQGEAQYF.

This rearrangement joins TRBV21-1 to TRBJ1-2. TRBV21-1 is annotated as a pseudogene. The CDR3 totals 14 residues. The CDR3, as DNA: TGTGCCAGCAGCAAAGGCGGGGCTAACTATGGCTACACCTTC. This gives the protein CASSKGGANYGYTF.

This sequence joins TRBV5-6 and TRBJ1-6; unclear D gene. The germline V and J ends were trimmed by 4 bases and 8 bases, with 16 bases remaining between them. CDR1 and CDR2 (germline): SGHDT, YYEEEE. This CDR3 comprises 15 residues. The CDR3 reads CASSIRPSRDSPLHF. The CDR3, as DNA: TGTGCCAGCAGCATCAGACCCTCTCGGGATTCACCCCTCCACTTT.

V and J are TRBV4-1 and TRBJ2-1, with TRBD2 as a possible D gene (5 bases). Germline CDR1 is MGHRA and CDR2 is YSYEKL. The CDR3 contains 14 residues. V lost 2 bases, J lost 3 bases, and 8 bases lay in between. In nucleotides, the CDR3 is TGCGCCAGCAGCCAACGACTATTCTACAATGAGCAGTTCTTC. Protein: CASSQRLFYNEQFF.

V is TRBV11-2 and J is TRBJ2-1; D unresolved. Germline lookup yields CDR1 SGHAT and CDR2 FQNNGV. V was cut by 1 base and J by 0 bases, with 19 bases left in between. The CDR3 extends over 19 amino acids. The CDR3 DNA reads TGTGCCAGCAGCTTAGTCCCCCCGTCGGGTAGGAGCTCCTACAATGAGCAGTTCTTC. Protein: CASSLVPPSGRSSYNEQFF.

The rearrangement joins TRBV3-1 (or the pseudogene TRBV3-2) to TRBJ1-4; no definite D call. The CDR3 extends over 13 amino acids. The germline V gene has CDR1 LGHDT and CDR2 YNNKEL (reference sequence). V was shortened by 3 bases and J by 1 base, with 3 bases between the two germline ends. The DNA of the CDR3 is TGTGCCAGCAGCCAGGGAACTAATGAAAAACTGTTTTTT. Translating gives CASSQGTNEKLFF.

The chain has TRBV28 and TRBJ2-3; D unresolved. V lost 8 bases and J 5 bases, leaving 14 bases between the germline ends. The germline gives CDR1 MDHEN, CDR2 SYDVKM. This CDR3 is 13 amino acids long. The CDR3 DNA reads TGTGCCAGCTCTTTGAACCTTCAAGATACGCAGTATTTT. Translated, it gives CASSLNLQDTQYF.

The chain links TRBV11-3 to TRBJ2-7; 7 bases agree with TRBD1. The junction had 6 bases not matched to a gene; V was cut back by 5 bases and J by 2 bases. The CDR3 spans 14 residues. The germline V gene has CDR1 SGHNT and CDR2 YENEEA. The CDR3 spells CASSEGQAPYEQYF. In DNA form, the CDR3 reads TGTGCCAGCAGCGAAGGACAGGCCCCCTACGAGCAGTACTTC.

The CDR3 spells CASSPTTNFYEQYF. The CDR3 DNA reads as TGTGCCAGCTCACCGACTACAAATTTCTACGAGCAGTACTTC. This chain links TRBV18 with TRBJ2-7; maybe TRBD2 (5 bases). This CDR3 region has 14 residues. The V end lost 3 bases, the J end lost 3 bases, and 12 bases lay between the germline ends. Per germline, CDR1 KGHSH and CDR2 LQKENI.

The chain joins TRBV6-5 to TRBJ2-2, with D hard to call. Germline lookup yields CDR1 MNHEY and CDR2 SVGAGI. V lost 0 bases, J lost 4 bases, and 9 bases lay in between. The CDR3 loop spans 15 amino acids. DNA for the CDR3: TGTGCCAGCAGTTACTCGTTGACGACCACCGGGGAGCTGTTTTTT. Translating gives CASSYSLTTTGELFF.

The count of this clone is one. CDR3 in DNA: TGTGCCAGCAGCGCAGGAGCGGGGGTGGCGGAGACCCAGTACTTC. Protein: CASSAGAGVAETQYF. The V call is TRBV9, the J call TRBJ2-5; 8 nucleotides line up with TRBD2. The germline gives CDR1 SGDLS, CDR2 YYNGEE. V shed 3 bases, J shed 5 bases, and the junction held 9 bases outside the gene matches. The CDR3 totals 15 residues.